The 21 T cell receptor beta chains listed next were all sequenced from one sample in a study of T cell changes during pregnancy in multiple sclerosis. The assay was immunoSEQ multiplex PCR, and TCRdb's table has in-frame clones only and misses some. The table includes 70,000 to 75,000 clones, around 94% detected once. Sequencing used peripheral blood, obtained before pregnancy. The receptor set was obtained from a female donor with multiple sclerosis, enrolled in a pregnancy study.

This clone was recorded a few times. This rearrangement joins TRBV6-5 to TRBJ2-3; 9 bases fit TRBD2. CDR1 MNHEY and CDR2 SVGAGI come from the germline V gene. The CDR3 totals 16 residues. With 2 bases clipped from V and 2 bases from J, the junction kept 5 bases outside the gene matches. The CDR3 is CASSYVSSGNTDTQYF. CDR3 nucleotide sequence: TGTGCCAGCAGTTACGTTTCTAGCGGGAACACAGATACGCAGTATTTT.

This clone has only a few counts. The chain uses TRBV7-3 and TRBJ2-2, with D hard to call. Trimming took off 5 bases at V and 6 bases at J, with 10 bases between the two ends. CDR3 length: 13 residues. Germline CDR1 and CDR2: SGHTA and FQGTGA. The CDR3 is CASSTYRAGELFF. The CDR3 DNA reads TGTGCCAGCAGCACCTACCGGGCCGGGGAGCTGTTTTTT.

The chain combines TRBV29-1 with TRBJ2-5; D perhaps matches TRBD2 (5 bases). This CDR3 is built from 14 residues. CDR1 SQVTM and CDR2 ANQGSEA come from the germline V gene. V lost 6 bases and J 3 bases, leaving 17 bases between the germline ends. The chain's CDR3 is CSVDGWPEEETQYF. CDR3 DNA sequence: TGCAGCGTGGACGGTTGGCCGGAGGAAGAGACCCAGTACTTC.

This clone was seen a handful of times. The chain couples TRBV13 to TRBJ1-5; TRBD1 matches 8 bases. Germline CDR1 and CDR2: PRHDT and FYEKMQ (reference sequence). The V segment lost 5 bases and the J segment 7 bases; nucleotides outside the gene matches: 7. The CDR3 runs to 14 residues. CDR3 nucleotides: TGTGCCAGCAGCCACTCCGGGACAGGACAGCCCCAGCATTTT. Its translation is CASSHSGTGQPQHF.

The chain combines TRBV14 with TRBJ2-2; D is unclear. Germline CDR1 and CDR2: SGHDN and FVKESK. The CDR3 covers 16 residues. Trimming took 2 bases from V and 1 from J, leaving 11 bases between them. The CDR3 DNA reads TGTGCCAGCAGCCAAACTAATGGAATGAACACCGGGGAGCTGTTTTTT. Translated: CASSQTNGMNTGELFF.

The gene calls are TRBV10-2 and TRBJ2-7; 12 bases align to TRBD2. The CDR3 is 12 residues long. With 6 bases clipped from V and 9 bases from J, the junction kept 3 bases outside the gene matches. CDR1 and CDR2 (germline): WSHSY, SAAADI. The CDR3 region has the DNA TGCGCCAGCAGGGGACTAGCGGGTACGCAGTACTTC. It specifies CASRGLAGTQYF.

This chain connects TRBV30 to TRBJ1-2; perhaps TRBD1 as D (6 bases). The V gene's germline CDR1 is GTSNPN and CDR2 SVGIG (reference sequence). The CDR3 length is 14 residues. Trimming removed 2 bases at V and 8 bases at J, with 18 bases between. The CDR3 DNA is TGTGCCTGGAGTATCAGACAGGTCTTTGGCGGCTACACCTTC. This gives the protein CAWSIRQVFGGYTF.

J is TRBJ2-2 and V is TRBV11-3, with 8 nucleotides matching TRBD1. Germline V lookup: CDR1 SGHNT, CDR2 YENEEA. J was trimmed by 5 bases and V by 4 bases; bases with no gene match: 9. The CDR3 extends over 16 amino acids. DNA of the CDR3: TGTGCCAGCAGCTCCCAGGACAGGGCATTGACCGGGGAGCTGTTTTTT. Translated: CASSSQDRALTGELFF. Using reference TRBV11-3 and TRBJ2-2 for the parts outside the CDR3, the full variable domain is EAGVVQSPRYKIIEKKQPVAFWCNPISGHNTLYWYLQNLGQGPELLIRYENEEAVDDSQLPKDRFSAERLKGVDSTLKIQPAELGDSAVYLCASSSQDRALTGELFFGEGSRLTVL.

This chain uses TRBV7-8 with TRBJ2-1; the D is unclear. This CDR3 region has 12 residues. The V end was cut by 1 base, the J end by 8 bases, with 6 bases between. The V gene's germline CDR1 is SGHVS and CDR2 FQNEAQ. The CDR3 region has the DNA TGTGCCAGCAGCTTAGGTCTCCATGAGCAGTTCTTC. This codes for CASSLGLHEQFF.

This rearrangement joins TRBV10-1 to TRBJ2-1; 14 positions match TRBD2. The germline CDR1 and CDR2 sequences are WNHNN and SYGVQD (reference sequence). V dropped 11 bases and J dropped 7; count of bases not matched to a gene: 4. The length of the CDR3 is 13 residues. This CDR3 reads CAPTSGRANEQFF. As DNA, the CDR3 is TGCGCCCCGACTAGCGGGAGGGCGAATGAGCAGTTCTTC.

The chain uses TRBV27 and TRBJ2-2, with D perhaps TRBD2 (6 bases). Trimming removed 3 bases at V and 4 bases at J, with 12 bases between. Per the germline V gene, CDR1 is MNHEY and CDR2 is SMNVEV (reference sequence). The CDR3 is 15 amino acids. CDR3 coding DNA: TGTGCCAGCAGTTTCGGGAGCCCGAGCACCGGGGAGCTGTTTTTT. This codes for CASSFGSPSTGELFF.

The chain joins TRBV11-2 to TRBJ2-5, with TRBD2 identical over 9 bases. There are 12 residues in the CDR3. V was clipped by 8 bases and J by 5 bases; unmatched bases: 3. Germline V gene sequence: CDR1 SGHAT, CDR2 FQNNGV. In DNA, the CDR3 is TGTGCCAGCGGCGGGAGGGTGGAGACCCAGTACTTC. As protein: CASGGRVETQYF.

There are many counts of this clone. Here the CDR3 reads CASSQGRENSGYTF. CDR3 nucleotides: TGTGCCAGCAGCCAAGGCCGGGAAAATTCTGGCTACACCTTC. The gene calls are TRBV4-2 and TRBJ1-2; D gene uncertain. Germline loops: CDR1 LGHNA, CDR2 YNFKEQ. This CDR3 is 14 amino acids long. Trimming took off 1 base at V and 7 bases at J, with 13 bases between the two ends.

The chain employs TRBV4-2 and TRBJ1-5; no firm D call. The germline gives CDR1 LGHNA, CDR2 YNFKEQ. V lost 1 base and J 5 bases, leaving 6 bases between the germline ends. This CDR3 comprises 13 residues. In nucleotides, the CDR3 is TGTGCCAGCAGCCAAGGAGTGGATCAGCCCCAGCATTTT. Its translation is CASSQGVDQPQHF.

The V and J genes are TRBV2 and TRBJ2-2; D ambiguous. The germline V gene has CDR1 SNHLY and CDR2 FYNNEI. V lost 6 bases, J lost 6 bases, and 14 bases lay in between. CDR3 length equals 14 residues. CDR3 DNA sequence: TGTGCCAGCAGGGAAACCACTGGGCCCGGGGAGCTGTTTTTT. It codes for CASRETTGPGELFF.

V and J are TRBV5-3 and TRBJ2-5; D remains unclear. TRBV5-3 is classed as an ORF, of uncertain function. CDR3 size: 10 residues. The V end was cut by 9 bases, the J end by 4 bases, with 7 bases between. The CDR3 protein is CANYLETQYF. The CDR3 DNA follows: TGTGCCAACTATCTAGAGACCCAGTACTTC.

This chain's CDR3 is CASSQDVTGSVRGEQFF. The CDR3 nucleotides are TGCGCCAGCAGCCAGGATGTAACAGGGAGCGTACGGGGTGAGCAGTTCTTC. The chain joins TRBV4-3 to TRBJ2-1; perhaps TRBD1 as D (6 bases). The CDR3 contains 17 residues. Trimming pared 3 bases from V and 9 bases from J, leaving 24 bases between. Looked up from germline, CDR1 is LGHNA and CDR2 is YSLEER.

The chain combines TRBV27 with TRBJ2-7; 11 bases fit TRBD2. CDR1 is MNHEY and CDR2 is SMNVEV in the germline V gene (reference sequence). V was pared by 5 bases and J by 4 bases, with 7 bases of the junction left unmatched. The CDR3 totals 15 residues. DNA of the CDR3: TGTGCCAGCAGTACGGGACTAGCGGTAGGGTACGAGCAGTACTTC. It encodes CASSTGLAVGYEQYF.

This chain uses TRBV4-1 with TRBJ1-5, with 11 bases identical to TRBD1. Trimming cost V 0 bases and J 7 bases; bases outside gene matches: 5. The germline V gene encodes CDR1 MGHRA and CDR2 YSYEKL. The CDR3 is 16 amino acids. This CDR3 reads CASSQDPGQGGQPQHF. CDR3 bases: TGCGCCAGCAGCCAAGACCCGGGACAGGGGGGCCAGCCCCAGCATTTT.

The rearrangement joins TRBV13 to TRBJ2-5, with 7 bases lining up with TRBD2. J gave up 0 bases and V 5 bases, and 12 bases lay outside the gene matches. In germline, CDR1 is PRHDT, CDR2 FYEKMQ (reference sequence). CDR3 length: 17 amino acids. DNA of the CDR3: TGTGCCAGCAGCCGACAAAGGACTAGTCTAAACCAAGAGACCCAGTACTTC. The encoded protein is CASSRQRTSLNQETQYF.

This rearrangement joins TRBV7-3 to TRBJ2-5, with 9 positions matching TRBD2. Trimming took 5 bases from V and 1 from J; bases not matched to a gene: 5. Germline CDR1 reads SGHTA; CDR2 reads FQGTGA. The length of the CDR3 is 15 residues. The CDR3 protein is CASSPGTSTQETQYF. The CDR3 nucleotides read TGTGCCAGCAGCCCAGGGACTAGCACCCAAGAGACCCAGTACTTC.